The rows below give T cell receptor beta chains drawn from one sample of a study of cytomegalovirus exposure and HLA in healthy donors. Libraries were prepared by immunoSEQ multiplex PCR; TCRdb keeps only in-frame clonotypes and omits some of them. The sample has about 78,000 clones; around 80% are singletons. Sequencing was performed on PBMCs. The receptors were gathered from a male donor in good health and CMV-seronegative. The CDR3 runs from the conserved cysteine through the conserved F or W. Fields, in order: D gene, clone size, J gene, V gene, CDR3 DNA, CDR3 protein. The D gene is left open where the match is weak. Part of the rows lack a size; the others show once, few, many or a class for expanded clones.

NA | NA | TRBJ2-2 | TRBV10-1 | TGCGCCAGCAGTGTAGCGACGAACACCGGGGAGCTGTTTTTT | CASSVATNTGELFF
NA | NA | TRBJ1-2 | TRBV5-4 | TGTGCCAGCAGCTTTAAACTATTAAATGGCTACACCTTC | CASSFKLLNGYTF
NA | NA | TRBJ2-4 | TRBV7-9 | TGTGCCAGCAGCTTAAGCCAGGGGGGAGCCAAAAACATTCAGTACTTC | CASSLSQGGAKNIQYF
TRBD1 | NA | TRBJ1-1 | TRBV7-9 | TGTGCCAGCAGCTCCGAGACAGGGACAACTGAAGCTTTCTTT | CASSSETGTTEAFF
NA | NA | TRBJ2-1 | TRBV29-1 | TGCAGCTGCTCTAGGGGTTCCTACAATGAGCAGTTCTTC | CSCSRGSYNEQFF
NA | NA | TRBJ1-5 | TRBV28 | TGTGCCAGCAGCCGCCTGGCTCAGCCCCAGCATTTT | CASSRLAQPQHF
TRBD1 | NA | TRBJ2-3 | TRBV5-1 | TGCGCCAGCAGCGGGGGACAGAACACAGATACGCAGTATTTT | CASSGGQNTDTQYF
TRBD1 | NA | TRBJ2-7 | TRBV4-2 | TGTGCCAGCAGCCCACAGGGGGTAGACTACGAGCAGTACTTC | CASSPQGVDYEQYF
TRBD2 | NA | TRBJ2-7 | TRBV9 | TGTGCCAGCAGCTTACAGGGGACTAGCGACGAGCAGTACTTC | CASSLQGTSDEQYF
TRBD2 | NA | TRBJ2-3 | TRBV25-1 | TGTGCCAGCAGTGAACGAGCGGGAGGGCAAGATACGCAGTATTTT | CASSERAGGQDTQYF
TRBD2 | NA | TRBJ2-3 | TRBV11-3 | TGTGCCAGCAGCTACTCCTCACTAGCGGGAGACCCTGAAGATACGCAGTATTTT | CASSYSSLAGDPEDTQYF
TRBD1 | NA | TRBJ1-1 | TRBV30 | TGTGCCAGGACAGGGAATTGGGACACTGAAGCTTTCTTT | CARTGNWDTEAFF
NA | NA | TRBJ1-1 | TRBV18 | TGTGCCAGCTCACCACCGGGAAAGGGGATGAACACTGAAGCTTTCTTT | CASSPPGKGMNTEAFF
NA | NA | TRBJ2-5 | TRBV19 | TGTGCCAGTAGTATAGCGGGGGGCCGCGTTGAGACCCAGTACTTC | CASSIAGGRVETQYF
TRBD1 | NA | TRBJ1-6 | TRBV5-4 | TGTGCCAGCAGCTCGGACAGGGACAATTCACCCCTCCACTTT | CASSSDRDNSPLHF
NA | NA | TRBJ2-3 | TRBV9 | TGTGCCAGCAGCGTATTTGAGGGCGTCACAGATACGCAGTATTTT | CASSVFEGVTDTQYF
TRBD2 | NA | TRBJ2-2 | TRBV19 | TGTGCCAGTAGTTCATGGACTAGCGGGAGGACCGGGGAGCTGTTTTTT | CASSSWTSGRTGELFF
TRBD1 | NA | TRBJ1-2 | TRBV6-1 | TGTGCCAGCAGAGAAAATTCAGGACAGGTCCGGGGCTACACCTTC | CASRENSGQVRGYTF
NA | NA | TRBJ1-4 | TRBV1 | TGCACCAGCAGGCAAGAAGGGGACAGGGAAAAACTGTTTTTT | CTSRQEGDREKLFF
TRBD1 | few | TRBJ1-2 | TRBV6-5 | TGTGCCAGCAGTCCCGGGACAGTCAACCACTATGGCTACACCTTC | CASSPGTVNHYGYTF
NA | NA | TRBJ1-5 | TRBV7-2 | TGTGCCAGCAGCCGCTGGGGGGACCCCGAGGGATATAGCAATCAGCCCCAGCATTTT | CASSRWGDPEGYSNQPQHF
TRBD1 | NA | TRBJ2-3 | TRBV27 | TGTGCCAGCAGCCAACGACAGGGTGCAGATACGCAGTATTTT | CASSQRQGADTQYF
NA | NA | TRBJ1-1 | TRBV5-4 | TGTGCCAGCAGTCAGGGAGGGCCGAACACTGAAGCTTTCTTT | CASSQGGPNTEAFF
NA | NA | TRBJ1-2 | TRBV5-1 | TGCGCCAGCAGCTTGGCATGGACAAAAAACTATGGCTACACCTTC | CASSLAWTKNYGYTF
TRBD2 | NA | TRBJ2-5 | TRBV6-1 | TGTGCCAGCAGCTACAGCGGGAGTGGAGAGACCCAGTACTTC | CASSYSGSGETQYF
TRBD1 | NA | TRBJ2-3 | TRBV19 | TGTGCCAGTACAACAGGGGTCAGGGTCACAGATACGCAGTATTTT | CASTTGVRVTDTQYF
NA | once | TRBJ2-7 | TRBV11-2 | TGTGCCAGCAGCTCACTCCTCATAAGATCCTACGAGCAGTACTTC | CASSSLLIRSYEQYF
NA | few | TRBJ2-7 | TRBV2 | TGTGCCAGCAGTGGCCCAGGATCCTACGAGCAGTACTTC | CASSGPGSYEQYF
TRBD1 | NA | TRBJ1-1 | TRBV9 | TGTGCCAGACAAGACAGGGATGCTGAAGCTTTCTTT | CARQDRDAEAFF
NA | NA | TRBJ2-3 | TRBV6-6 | TGTGCCAGCAGAAAATTAACCGGAGATACGCAGTATTTT | CASRKLTGDTQYF
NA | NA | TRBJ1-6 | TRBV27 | TGTGCCAGCAGTTCGGGGTCCAAATGGGGCTATAATTCACCCCTCCACTTT | CASSSGSKWGYNSPLHF
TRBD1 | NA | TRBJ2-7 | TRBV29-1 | TGCAGCGTCCCGGGACAGGGTACCTACGAGCAGTACTTC | CSVPGQGTYEQYF
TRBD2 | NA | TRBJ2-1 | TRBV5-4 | TGTGCCAGCAGCACGAGACTAGCGGGGCCGAGAGATGAGCAGTTCTTC | CASSTRLAGPRDEQFF
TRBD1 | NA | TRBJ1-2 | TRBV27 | TGTGCCAGCAGATCTCTGGGACAGGGGGGTGGCTACACCTTC | CASRSLGQGGGYTF
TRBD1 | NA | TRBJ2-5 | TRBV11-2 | TGTGCCAGCAGCTCGGGGACAGGGGGCGGGGAGACCCAGTACTTC | CASSSGTGGGETQYF
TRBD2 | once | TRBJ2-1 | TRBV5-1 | TGCGCCAGCAGCTCGCTAGCGGGAGACAATGAGCAGTTCTTC | CASSSLAGDNEQFF
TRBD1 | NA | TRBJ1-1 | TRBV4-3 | TGCGCCAGCAGCCAGGGCCAGGGGGTCGGCACTGAAGCTTTCTTT | CASSQGQGVGTEAFF
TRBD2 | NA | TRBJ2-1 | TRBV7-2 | TGTGCCAGCAGCTTAGATGGTAGCGGGCCTTTTGAGCAGTTCTTC | CASSLDGSGPFEQFF
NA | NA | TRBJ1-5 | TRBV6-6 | TGTGCCAGCAGTTCTTGGGGGGGAACCAATCAGCCCCAGAATTTT | CASSSWGGTNQPQNF
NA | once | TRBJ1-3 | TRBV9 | TGTGCCAGCAGCGTATGGGCCGAGAACTCTGGAAACACCATATATTTT | CASSVWAENSGNTIYF
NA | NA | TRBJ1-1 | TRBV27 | TGTGCCAGCAGTCCGGGGTTGGGTTGGGCCACTGAAGCTTTCTTT | CASSPGLGWATEAFF
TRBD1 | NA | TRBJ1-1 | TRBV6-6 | TGTGCCAGCAGTTACGACAGGGCACCTGAAGCTTTCTTT | CASSYDRAPEAFF
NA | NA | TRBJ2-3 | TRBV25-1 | TGTGCCAGCAGCGCCGCCCTAGATATGTACACAGATACGCAGTATTTT | CASSAALDMYTDTQYF
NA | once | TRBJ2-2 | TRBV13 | TGTGCCAGCAGAAAAATTCGACAGCATACCGGGGAGCTGTTTTTT | CASRKIRQHTGELFF
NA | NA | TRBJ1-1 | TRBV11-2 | TGTGCCAGCAGCCCAACAGATAACACTGAAGCTTTCTTT | CASSPTDNTEAFF
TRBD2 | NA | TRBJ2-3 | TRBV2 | TGTGCCAGCCGGCCGGGACTAGCGGCTAGCACAGATACGCAGTATTTT | CASRPGLAASTDTQYF
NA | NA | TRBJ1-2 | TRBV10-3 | TGTGCCATCAGTGCCACGACAGGAAACTATGGCTACACCTTC | CAISATTGNYGYTF
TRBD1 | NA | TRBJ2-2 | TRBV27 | TGTGCCAGCAGTTTGGGACCAGGGGGCGAATTTAGGAGAACCGGGGAGCTGTTTTTT | CASSLGPGGEFRRTGELFF
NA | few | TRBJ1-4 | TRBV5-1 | TGCGCCAGCAGCTTGAGTGTTTCCAGGGCTAGTGAAAAACTGTTTTTT | CASSLSVSRASEKLFF
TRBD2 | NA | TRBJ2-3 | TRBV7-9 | TGTGCCAGCAGCTTAGAGGGACTAGCAGCAGATACGCAGTATTTT | CASSLEGLAADTQYF
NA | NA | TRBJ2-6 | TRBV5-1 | TGCGCCAGCAGCCCTCCGATTCTGAGCTCTGGGGCCAACGTCCTGACTTTC | CASSPPILSSGANVLTF
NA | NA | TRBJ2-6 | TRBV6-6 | TGTGCCAGTAAGGAACGGGAGTTGACCAACGTCCTGACTTTC | CASKERELTNVLTF
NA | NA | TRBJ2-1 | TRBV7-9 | TGTGCCAGCAGCGTAGATGGCACAGGAGGGACCCGGGGGGAGCAGTTCTTC | CASSVDGTGGTRGEQFF
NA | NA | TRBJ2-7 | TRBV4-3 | TGCGCCAGCAGCCAAGATCAGGGACTGCTGTCCTACGAGCAGTACTTC | CASSQDQGLLSYEQYF
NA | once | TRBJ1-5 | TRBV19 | TGTGCCAGTAGCCATTCCAGGGCCCTGGCGAGCAATCAGCCCCAGAATTTT | CASSHSRALASNQPQNF
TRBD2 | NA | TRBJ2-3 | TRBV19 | TGTGCCAGCTCTAGCGGGGGGTTGCCAGATACGCAGTATTTT | CASSSGGLPDTQYF
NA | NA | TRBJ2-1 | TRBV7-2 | TGTGCCTCCAGCTTCTCTCGGGGAGACAATGAGCAGTTCTTC | CASSFSRGDNEQFF
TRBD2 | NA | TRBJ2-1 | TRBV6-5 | TGTGCCAGCAGTTACTTCACTAGCGGAATGAACAATGAGCAGTTCTTC | CASSYFTSGMNNEQFF
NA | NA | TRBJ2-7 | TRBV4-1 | TGCGCCAGCAGCCAACAATCCCCCCGAGGGTACGAGCAGTACTTC | CASSQQSPRGYEQYF